This TCR beta chain comes out of a study of regulatory T cells in long-lasting Graves disease. According to the study, TCR beta libraries were built with iRepertoire HTBI primers and CDR3-region Arm-PCR. Study processing details: The study identified 50 to 70 TRBV and about 14 TRBJ segments across samples. One entry per CDR3 protein, called by TCRdb with MiXCR from the multiplex PCR reads. TCRdb, not the original authors, processed these V and J calls. The sample has 300,000 to 500,000 distinct CDR3 sequences; more than 20% are singletons. Described time point: persistent/refractory GD, antithyroid drugs over 5 years with positive TRAb. The TCR library used RNA extracted from PBMCs. Study observations and caveats: Among samples with persistent disease, TRBV28, TRBJ1-2 and TRBJ2-5 were favored.

This clonotype was seen ten or more times. Its antigen remains unknown. V lost 4 bases and J lost 4, with 16 bases in between. CDR3 size: 15 residues. Germline CDR1 MDHEN, CDR2 SYDVKM. The sequencing here drew on peripheral blood mononuclear cells (PBMCs), taken when the disease was refractory, from a patient treated with antithyroid drugs. This receptor was identified in a female donor with Graves disease. The chain recombines TRBV28 with TRBJ2-5; no clear D gene. CDR3 nucleotide sequence: TGTGCCAGCAGTTCTAGGGCTCAGGCAGGAGAGACCCAGTACTTC. It yields the protein CASSSRAQAGETQYF.